A single T cell receptor beta chain is shown here with its context. The sample comes from a study of blood T cell repertoires in COVID-19. Overall study: Samples representing acute and convalescent COVID-19 were sourced from the United States, Italy and Spain. PBMCs, B-cell-depleted T cells, or T cells were the source of the cDNA or gDNA that made up the material.

The method was immunoSEQ multiplex PCR; TCRdb's version includes in-frame clones alone and lacks a portion of them. The table shows hundreds of thousands of clones, with roughly 91% occurring only once. Trimming took 6 bases from V and 8 from J; bases not matched to a gene: 7. The germline V gene encodes CDR1 KGHSH and CDR2 LQKENI. The CDR3 sequence is 14 residues long. The material sequenced was peripheral blood. The TCR sequence derives from a woman aged 50 to 60 with COVID-19, enrolled during active disease. This rearrangement joins TRBV18 to TRBJ1-3, with 10 bases lining up with TRBD1. DNA of the CDR3: TGTGCCAGCTCGGGGACAGGGGAAGTATACACCATATATTTT. It specifies CASSGTGEVYTIYF.